A selection of T cell receptor beta chains follows, all from one sample in a study of shared clonotypes between healthy human individuals. Data came from immunoSEQ multiplex PCR; TCRdb stores just in-frame clones and leaves some out. The sample has fewer than 400,000 clones; around 74% are singletons. Input material: memory CD4+ T cells sorted from blood. The receptors were sampled from a man aged 25-40 years in good health. CDR3s include the opening cysteine and the closing phenylalanine or tryptophan. Fields, in order: D gene, clone size, V gene, J gene, CDR3 DNA, CDR3 protein. A D gene is named only where the DNA matches it firmly. The size of a clone is reported for some rows only, either as once, few or many, or as a class for expanded clones.

-,-,TRBV5-1,TRBJ1-1,TGCGCCAGCAGCTCTGCGGGACGGATGAACACTGAAGCTTTCTTT,CASSSAGRMNTEAFF
TRBD1,-,TRBV30,TRBJ1-5,TGTGCCTGGACCCGTAGAGGGGGCACCAATCAGCCCCAGCATTTT,CAWTRRGGTNQPQHF
-,-,TRBV5-6,TRBJ2-3,TGTGCCAGCAGCCGGGGTCCGAGAACAGATACGCAGTATTTT,CASSRGPRTDTQYF
-,-,TRBV28,TRBJ1-3,TGTGCCAGCAGTTTAATCCCGGGACGGATCGCTGGAAACACCATATATTTT,CASSLIPGRIAGNTIYF
TRBD2,-,TRBV11-2,TRBJ2-1,TGTGCCAGCAGCATCACTTTAGCGGGAGCCTACAATGAGCAGTTCTTC,CASSITLAGAYNEQFF
TRBD2,-,TRBV5-4,TRBJ2-3,TGTGCCAGCAGCATCGCGGGAGGGCTCACAGATACGCAGTATTTT,CASSIAGGLTDTQYF
-,once,TRBV7-6,TRBJ2-5,TGTGCCAGCAGCTCCCTAAACAAAGAGACCCAGTACTTC,CASSSLNKETQYF
-,-,TRBV30,TRBJ2-3,TGTGCCTGGAGTGTACGAACAGGGTACACAGATACGCAGTATTTT,CAWSVRTGYTDTQYF
TRBD2,-,TRBV5-1,TRBJ2-1,TGCGCCAGCAGCTCCGGACTAGTCGATGAGCAGTTCTTC,CASSSGLVDEQFF
-,few,TRBV7-9,TRBJ1-2,TGTGCCAGCAGCTTAGCTGCTGGCTACACCTTC,CASSLAAGYTF